The clone carrying this T cell receptor beta chain was detected a few times. Its antigen is unknown. This CDR3 comprises 13 residues. Trimming removed 0 bases from V and 10 bases from J, with 11 bases in between. The germline V gene has CDR1 MNHEY and CDR2 SVGAGI. This sample is part of a study of identical twins. General study findings and limits: Out-of-frame beta chain sequences displayed weaker excess sharing between twins.

Each CDR3 protein is one row after TCRdb ran MiXCR on the 5' RACE reads. The sample shows approximately 680,000 distinct CDR3 sequences, 7.1% of them seen only once. The donors were all healthy and Caucasian. These same data were also listed under a study on yellow fever vaccine responses in identical twins.

The clonotype originates from a woman younger than 30 in good health. The J gene is TRBJ2-3, the V gene TRBV6-5; no clear D. Sequencing was done on a sample of PBMCs. Here the CDR3 reads CASSYSTRYPQYF. DNA for the CDR3: TGTGCCAGCAGTTACTCGACGCGCTATCCGCAGTATTTT.